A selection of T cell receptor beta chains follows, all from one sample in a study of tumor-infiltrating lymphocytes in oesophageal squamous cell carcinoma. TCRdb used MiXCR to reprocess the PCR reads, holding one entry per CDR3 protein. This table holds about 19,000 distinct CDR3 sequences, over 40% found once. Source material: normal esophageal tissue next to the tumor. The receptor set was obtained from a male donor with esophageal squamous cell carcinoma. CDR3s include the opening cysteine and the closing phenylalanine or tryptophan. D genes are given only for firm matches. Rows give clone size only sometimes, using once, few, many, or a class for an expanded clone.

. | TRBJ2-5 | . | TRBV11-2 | TGTGCCAGCAGCTTAGTTGAGACCCAGTACTTC | CASSLVETQYF
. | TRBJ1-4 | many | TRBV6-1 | TGTGCCAGCCAGGGATCTAATGAAAAACTGTTTTTT | CASQGSNEKLFF
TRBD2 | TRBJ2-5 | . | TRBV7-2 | TGTGCCAGCAGCTTAGGGACTAGCGGGAGAGTGGGAGAGACCCAGTACTTC | CASSLGTSGRVGETQYF
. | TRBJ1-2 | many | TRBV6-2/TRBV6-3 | TGTGCCAGCAGTTACCCTCGAGGAGCTAACTATGGCTACACCTTC | CASSYPRGANYGYTF
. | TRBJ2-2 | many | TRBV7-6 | TGTGCCAGCAGCTTAACAGGGAAGGATACCGGGGAGCTGTTTTTT | CASSLTGKDTGELFF
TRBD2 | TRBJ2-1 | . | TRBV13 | TGTGCCAGCAGCTTCTCTTTTCCTAGCGGGACGCAGTTCTTC | CASSFSFPSGTQFF
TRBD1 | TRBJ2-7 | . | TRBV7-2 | TGTGCCAGCAGCCCTGGACAGGGTTGGTCCGAGCAGTACTTC | CASSPGQGWSEQYF
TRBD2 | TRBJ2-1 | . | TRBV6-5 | TGTGCCAGTAGCGGGAGAGGCTACAATGAGCAGTTCTTC | CASSGRGYNEQFF
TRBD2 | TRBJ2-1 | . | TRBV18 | TGTGCCAGCTCACCACGCCCAGGGCTAGCGGGCCTCGAGCAGTTCTTC | CASSPRPGLAGLEQFF
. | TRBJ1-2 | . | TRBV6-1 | TGTGCCAGCAGTGAAAGACACGGAGGCTACACCTTC | CASSERHGGYTF
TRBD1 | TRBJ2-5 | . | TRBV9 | TGTGCCAGCAGCGAGGGGACAGTTTTCCAAGAGACCCAGTACTTC | CASSEGTVFQETQYF
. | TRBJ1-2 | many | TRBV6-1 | TGTGCCAGCAGTGACCTCTATGGCTACACCTTC | CASSDLYGYTF
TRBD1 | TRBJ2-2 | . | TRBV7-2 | TGTGCCAGCAGCTTAGGAGGACAGGGTTCGGGCGGGGAGCTGTTTTTT | CASSLGGQGSGGELFF
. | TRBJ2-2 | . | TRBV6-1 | TGTGCCAGCAGTTCCCCACCCGGGGAGCTGTTTTTT | CASSSPPGELFF
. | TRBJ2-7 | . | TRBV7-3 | TGTGCCAGCAGCTTCGGTGGGAGTTCAGCCGAGCAGTACTTC | CASSFGGSSAEQYF
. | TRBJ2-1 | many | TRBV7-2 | TGTGCCAGCAGCTTAGGAGGTATGGGGCAGTTCTTC | CASSLGGMGQFF
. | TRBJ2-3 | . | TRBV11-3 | TGTGCCAGCAGTCAGGACCCCTCAGGCCCAGATACGCAGTATTTT | CASSQDPSGPDTQYF
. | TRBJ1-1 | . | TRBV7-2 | TGTGCCAGCAGCTCCCAGGGAGGGAACACTGAAGCTTTCTTT | CASSSQGGNTEAFF
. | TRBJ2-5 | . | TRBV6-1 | TGTGCCAGCAGTGAAGCGCGAGAGACCCAGTACTTC | CASSEARETQYF
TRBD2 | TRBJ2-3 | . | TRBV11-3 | TGTGCCAGCAGCCCAGGGCGGGAGTCAGATACGCAGTATTTT | CASSPGRESDTQYF
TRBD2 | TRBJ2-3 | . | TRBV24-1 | TGTGCCACCAGTGATATGACTAGCACGGGCACAGATACGCAGTATTTT | CATSDMTSTGTDTQYF
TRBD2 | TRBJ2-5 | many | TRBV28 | TGTGCCAGCAGTCCGTCGACTAGCGGGCAAGAGACCCAGTACTTC | CASSPSTSGQETQYF
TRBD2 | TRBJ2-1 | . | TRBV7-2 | TGTGCCAGCAGCTGGACTAGCGGGGGTAGGGATGAGCAGTTCTTC | CASSWTSGGRDEQFF
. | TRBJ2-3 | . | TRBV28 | TGTGCCAGCAGTTTAGACTCAGGGGCAGATACGCAGTATTTT | CASSLDSGADTQYF
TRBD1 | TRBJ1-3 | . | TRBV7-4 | TGTGCCAGCAGCTTAGGGCCCGGGACAGGAGGAAACACCATATATTTT | CASSLGPGTGGNTIYF
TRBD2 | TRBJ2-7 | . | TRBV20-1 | TGCAGTGCTATGACTAGCAGGTCCTACGAGCAGTACTTC | CSAMTSRSYEQYF
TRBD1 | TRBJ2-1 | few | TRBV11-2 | TGTGCCAGCAGACAGACAGGGGATGAGCAGTTCTTC | CASRQTGDEQFF
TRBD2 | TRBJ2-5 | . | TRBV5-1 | TGCGCCAGCAGCTTTTCCAGGGAGGGGGAGACCCAGTACTTC | CASSFSREGETQYF
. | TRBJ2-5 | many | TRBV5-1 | TGCGCCAGCAGCTTGGGGCGCGGGAATCGGGAGACCCAGTACTTC | CASSLGRGNRETQYF
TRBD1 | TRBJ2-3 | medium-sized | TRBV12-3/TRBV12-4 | TGTGCCAGCAGTGAGGACAGGCCTAGCACAGATACGCAGTATTTT | CASSEDRPSTDTQYF
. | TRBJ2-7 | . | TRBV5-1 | TGCGCCAGCAGCTTGGTCGGGGGGCCGCTGTACGAGCAGTACTTC | CASSLVGGPLYEQYF
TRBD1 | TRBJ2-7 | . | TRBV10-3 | TGTGCCATCAGCTTGACAGGGGGCTACGAGCAGTACTTC | CAISLTGGYEQYF
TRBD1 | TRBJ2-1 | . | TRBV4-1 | TGCGCCAGCAGCCAAGACGACAGGGGGATGATGGACGAGCAGTTCTTC | CASSQDDRGMMDEQFF
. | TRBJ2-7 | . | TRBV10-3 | TGTGCCATCAGTGACGGGTTGGTGCTCCACGAGCAGTACTTC | CAISDGLVLHEQYF
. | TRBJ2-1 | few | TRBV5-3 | TGCGCCAGCAGCTTGGGTCGGGAGTTCGATGAGCAGTTCTTC | CASSLGREFDEQFF
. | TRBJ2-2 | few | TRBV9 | TGTGCCAGCAGCCTCAGTTTTTCTTCCGGGGAGCTGTTTTTT | CASSLSFSSGELFF
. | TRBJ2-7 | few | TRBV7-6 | TGTGCCAGCAGCTTAGGGGGTACCGGCTCCTACGAGCAGTACTTC | CASSLGGTGSYEQYF
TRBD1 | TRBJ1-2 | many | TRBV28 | TGTGCCAGCAGTGAAGCGGGGGGACAGGGTCGGTATGGCTACACCTTC | CASSEAGGQGRYGYTF
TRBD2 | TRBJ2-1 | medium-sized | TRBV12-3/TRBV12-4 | TGTGCCAGCAGTCCCTTTAGCGGGAGGGACAATGAGCAGTTCTTC | CASSPFSGRDNEQFF
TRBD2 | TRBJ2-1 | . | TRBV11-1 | TGTGCCAGCAGCTCCCCTCGAACAAGCGGGAGGAGTAGGGACTACAATGAGCAGTTCTTC | CASSSPRTSGRSRDYNEQFF
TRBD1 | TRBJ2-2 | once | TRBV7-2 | TGTGCCAGCAGCCTCGGACAGGGCGGCGGGGAGCTGTTTTTT | CASSLGQGGGELFF
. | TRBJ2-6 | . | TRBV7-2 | . | CASSLAPILRAVLRF
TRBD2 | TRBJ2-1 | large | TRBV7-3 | TGTGCCAGCAGCTTAGGGAGGGCCACAGGCAATGAGCAGTTCTTC | CASSLGRATGNEQFF
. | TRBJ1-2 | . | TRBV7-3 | TGTGCCAGCAGCTCCGACAGCACCTATGGCTACACCTTC | CASSSDSTYGYTF
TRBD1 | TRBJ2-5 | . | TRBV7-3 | TGTGCCAGCAGCTTAACGTCGGACAGGGAGGAGACCCAGTACTTC | CASSLTSDREETQYF
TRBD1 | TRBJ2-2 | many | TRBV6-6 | TGTGCCAGCAGTTACCCCGACAGGGGCACCGGGGAGCTGTTTTTT | CASSYPDRGTGELFF
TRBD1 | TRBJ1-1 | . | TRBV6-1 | TGTGCCAGCAGTGACGACAGGGTGATGCCTGAAGCTTTCTTT | CASSDDRVMPEAFF
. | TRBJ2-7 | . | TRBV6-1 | TGTGCCAGCAGCAGGGGAACCTCCTACGAGCAGTACTTC | CASSRGTSYEQYF
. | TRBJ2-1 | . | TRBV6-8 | TGTGCCAGCAGTAGGAGGGATGAGCAGTTCTTC | CASSRRDEQFF
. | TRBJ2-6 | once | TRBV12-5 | . | CASGFSPGLRAVLRF
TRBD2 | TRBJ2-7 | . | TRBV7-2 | TGTGCCAGCAGCTTAGGGCTAGCGGGAGGGTTGGACGAGCAGTACTTC | CASSLGLAGGLDEQYF
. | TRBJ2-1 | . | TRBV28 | TGTGCCAGCAGTTTACGGGGACGGCTTGATGAGCAGTTCTTC | CASSLRGRLDEQFF
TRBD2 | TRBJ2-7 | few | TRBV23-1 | TGCGCCAGCAGTCAGTTAGGTAGCGGGAGTGGAGTCCCCTACGAGCAGTACTTC | CASSQLGSGSGVPYEQYF
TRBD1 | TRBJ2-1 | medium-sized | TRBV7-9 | TGTGCCAGCAGCCAGGGGACAGCGAACTACAATGAGCAGTTCTTC | CASSQGTANYNEQFF
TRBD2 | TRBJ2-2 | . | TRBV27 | TGTGCCAGCAGTGACAGACTAGCGAGACCTTACGAGCAGTTTTTT | CASSDRLARPYEQFF
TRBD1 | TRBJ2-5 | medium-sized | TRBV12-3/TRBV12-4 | TGTGCCAGCAGTCAATACCGACAGGGATGGGGCCAAGAGACCCAGTACTTC | CASSQYRQGWGQETQYF
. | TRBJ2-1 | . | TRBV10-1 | TGCGCCAGCAGTGAGTATCCCGGCGGAGGGGGGCAGTTCTTC | CASSEYPGGGGQFF
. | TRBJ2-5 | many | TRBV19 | TGTGCCACTCAGGACTTACGAGGAGAGACCCAGTACTTC | CATQDLRGETQYF